Only a few counts were recorded for the clone carrying this T cell receptor (beta chain). What it recognizes is unknown. The data belong to a study of T cell repertoires in cytomegalovirus infection. On the study more broadly: Recently described HLA-C-restricted plus well-studied HLA-B-restricted CMV epitopes were used. Both a matching HLA type and CMV infection were indicated by public TCR beta signatures.

Trimming took 5 bases from V and 4 from J, leaving 14 bases between them. The CDR3 has 14 amino acids. Germline V gives CDR1 SEHNR, CDR2 FQNEAQ (reference sequence). Study-level points and caveats: The ex vivo response was dominated by HLA-C-restricted CMV-specific TCR beta clonotypes.

TCRdb used MiXCR to reprocess the reads, holding one entry per CDR3 protein. The sample includes about 350,000 distinct CDR3 sequences, about 35% of them seen just once. The sample here was cultured PBMCs, taken from culture after CMV antigen stimulation. This clonotype originated in a human donor in good health (CMV status not recorded). Some clones in this sample may be carry-over from other donors' samples. The chain links TRBV7-9 to TRBJ1-2; D is possibly TRBD1 (5 bases). The DNA for the CDR3 is TGTGCCAGCAGCCCCCCGGCAGGGCCCTATGGCTACACCTTC. Translation gives CASSPPAGPYGYTF.